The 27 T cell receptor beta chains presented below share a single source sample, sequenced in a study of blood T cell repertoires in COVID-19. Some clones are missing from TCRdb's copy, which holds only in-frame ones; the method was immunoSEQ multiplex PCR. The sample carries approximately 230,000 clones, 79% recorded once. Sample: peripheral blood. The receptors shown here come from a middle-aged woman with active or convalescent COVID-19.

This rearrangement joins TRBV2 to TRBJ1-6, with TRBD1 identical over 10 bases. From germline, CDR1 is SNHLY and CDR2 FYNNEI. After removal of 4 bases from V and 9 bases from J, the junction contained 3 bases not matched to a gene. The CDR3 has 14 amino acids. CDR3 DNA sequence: TGTGCCAGCAGTGTGACAGGGGGCTCTTCACCCCTCCACTTT. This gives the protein CASSVTGGSSPLHF. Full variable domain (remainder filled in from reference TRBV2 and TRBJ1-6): EPEVTQTPSHQVTQMGQEVILRCVPISNHLYFYWYRQILGQKVEFLVSFYNNEISEKSEIFDDQFSVERPDGSNFTLKIRSTKLEDSAMYFCASSVTGGSSPLHFGNGTRLTVT.

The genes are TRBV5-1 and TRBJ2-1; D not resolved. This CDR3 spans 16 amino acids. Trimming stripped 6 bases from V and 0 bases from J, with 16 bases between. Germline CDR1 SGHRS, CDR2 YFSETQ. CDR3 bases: TGCGCCAGCACCTCATTTGTAATCAGCTCCTACAATGAGCAGTTCTTC. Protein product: CASTSFVISSYNEQFF.

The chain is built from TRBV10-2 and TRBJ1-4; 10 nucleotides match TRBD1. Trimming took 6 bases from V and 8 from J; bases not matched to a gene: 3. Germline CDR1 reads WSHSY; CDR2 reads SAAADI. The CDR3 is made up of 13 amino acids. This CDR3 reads CASRDRGTEKLFF. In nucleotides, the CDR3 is TGCGCCAGCAGGGACAGGGGGACGGAAAAACTGTTTTTT.

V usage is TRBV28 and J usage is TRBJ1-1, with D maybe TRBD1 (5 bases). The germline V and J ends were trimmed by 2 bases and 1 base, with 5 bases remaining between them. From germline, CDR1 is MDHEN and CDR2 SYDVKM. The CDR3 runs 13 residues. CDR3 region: CASSLRGNTEAFF. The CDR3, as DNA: TGTGCCAGCAGTTTAAGGGGGAACACTGAAGCTTTCTTT.

The CDR3 DNA reads as TGCGCCAGCAGCTTGGTGGGGACAGGCAGCACAGATACGCAGTATTTT. Translating it yields CASSLVGTGSTDTQYF. V gene TRBV5-1 combines with J gene TRBJ2-3; the match to TRBD1 covers 8 bases. Germline V gene sequence: CDR1 SGHRS, CDR2 YFSETQ. V shed 0 bases and J 0 bases; nucleotides not matched to a gene: 3. The CDR3 runs to 16 residues.

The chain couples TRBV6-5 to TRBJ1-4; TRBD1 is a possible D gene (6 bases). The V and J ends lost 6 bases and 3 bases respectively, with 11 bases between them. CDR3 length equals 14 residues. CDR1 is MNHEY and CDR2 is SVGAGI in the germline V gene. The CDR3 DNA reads TGTGCCAGCAGCACGAGGGGGTCTAATGAAAAACTGTTTTTT. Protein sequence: CASSTRGSNEKLFF.

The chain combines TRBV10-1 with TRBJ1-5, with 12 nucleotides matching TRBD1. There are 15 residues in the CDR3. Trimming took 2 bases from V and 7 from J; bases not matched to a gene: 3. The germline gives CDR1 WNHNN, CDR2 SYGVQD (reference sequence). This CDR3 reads CASSEGTGGRQPQHF. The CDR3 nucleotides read TGCGCCAGCAGTGAGGGGACAGGGGGCCGACAGCCCCAGCATTTT.

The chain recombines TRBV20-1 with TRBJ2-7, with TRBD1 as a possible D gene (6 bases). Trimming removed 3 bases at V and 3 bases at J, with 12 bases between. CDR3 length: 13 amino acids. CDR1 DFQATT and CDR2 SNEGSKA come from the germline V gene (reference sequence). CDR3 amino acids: CSASLQQGYEQYV. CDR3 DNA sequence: TGCAGTGCTAGTCTCCAACAGGGCTACGAGCAGTACGTC.

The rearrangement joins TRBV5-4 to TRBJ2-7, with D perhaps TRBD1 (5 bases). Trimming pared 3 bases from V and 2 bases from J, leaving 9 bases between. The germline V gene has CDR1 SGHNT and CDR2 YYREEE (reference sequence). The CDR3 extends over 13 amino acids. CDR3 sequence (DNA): TGTGCCAGCAGCTCGGACACTGCCTACGAGCAGTACTTC. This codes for CASSSDTAYEQYF. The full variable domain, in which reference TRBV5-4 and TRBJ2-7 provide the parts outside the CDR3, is ETGVTQSPTHLIKTRGQQVTLRCSSQSGHNTVSWYQQALGQGPQFIFQYYREEENGRGNFPPRFSGLQFPNYSSELNVNALELDDSALYLCASSSDTAYEQYFGPGTRLTVT.

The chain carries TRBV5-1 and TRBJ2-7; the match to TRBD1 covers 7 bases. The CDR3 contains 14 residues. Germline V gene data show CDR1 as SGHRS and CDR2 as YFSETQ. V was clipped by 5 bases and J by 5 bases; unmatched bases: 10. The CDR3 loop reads CASRRNRQGDEQYF. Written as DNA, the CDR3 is TGCGCCAGCAGACGCAACAGACAGGGCGACGAGCAGTACTTC.

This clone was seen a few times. The CDR3 loop reads CSVFGVGTGRTEAFF. CDR3 sequence (DNA): TGCAGCGTTTTCGGGGTCGGGACAGGGAGAACTGAAGCTTTCTTT. V and J are TRBV29-1 and TRBJ1-1; 9 bases match TRBD1. This CDR3 spans 15 amino acids. From germline, CDR1 is SQVTM and CDR2 ANQGSEA. V lost 5 bases, J lost 5 bases, and 12 bases stayed unmatched.

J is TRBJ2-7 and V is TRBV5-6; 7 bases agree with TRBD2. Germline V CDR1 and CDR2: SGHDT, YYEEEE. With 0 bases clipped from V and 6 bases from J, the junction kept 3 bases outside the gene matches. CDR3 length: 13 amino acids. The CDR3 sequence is CASSLAPGGEQYF. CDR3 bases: TGTGCCAGCAGCTTGGCGCCGGGGGGCGAGCAGTACTTC.

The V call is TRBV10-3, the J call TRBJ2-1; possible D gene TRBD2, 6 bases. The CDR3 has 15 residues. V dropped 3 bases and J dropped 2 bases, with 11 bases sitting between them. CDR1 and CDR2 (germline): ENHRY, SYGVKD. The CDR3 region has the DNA TGTGCCATCAGTGAAGCGCGGGGCGCCTACAATGAGCAGTTCTTC. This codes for CAISEARGAYNEQFF.

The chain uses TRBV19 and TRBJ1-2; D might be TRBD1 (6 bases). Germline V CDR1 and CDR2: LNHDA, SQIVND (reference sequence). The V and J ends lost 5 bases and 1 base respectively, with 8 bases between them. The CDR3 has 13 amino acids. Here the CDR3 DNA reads TGTGCCAGTAGTTCCAGGGGTAACTATGGCTACACCTTC. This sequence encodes CASSSRGNYGYTF.

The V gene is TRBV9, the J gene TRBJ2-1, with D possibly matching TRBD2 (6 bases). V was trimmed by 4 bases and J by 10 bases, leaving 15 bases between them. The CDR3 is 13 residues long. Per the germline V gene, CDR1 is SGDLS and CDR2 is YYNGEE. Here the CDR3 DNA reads TGTGCCAGCAGCCCCCGACTAGTCCGGGAGCAGTTCTTC. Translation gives CASSPRLVREQFF.

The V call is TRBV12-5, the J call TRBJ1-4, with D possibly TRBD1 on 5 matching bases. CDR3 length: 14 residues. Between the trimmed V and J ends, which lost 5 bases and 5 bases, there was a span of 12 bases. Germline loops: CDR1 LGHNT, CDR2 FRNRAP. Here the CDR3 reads CASGPGGPNEKLFF. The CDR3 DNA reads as TGTGCTAGTGGTCCCGGGGGTCCCAATGAAAAACTGTTTTTT.

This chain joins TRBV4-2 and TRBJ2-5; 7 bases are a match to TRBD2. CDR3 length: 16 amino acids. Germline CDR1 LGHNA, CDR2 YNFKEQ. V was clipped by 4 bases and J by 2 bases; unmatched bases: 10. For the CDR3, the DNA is TGTGCCAGCAGCCTCTCAGGCGGGGGATCTCAAGAGACCCAGTACTTC. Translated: CASSLSGGGSQETQYF.

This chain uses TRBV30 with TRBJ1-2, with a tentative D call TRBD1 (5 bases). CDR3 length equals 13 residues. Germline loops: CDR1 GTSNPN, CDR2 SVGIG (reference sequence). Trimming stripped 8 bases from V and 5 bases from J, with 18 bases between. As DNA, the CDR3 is TGTGCCCTAAGGGGATCAACGCGGTATGGCTACACCTTC. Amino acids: CALRGSTRYGYTF.

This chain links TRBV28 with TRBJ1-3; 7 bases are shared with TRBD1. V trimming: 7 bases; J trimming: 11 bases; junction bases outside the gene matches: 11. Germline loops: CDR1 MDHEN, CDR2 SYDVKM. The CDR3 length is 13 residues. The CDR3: CASTETGKVAIYF. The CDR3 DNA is TGTGCCAGCACCGAGACAGGGAAAGTCGCCATATATTTT.

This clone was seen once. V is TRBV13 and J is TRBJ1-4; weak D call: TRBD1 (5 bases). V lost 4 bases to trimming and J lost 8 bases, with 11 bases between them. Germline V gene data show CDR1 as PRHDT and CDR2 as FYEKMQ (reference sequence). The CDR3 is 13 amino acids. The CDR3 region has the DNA TGTGCCAGCAGCTGGGGCGGGGAGGAAAAACTGTTTTTT. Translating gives CASSWGGEEKLFF. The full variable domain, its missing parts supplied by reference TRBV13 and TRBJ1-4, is AAGVIQSPRHLIKEKRETATLKCYPIPRHDTVYWYQQGPGQDPQFLISFYEKMQSDKGSIPDRFSAQQFSDYHSELNMSSLELGDSALYFCASSWGGEEKLFFGSGTQLSVL.

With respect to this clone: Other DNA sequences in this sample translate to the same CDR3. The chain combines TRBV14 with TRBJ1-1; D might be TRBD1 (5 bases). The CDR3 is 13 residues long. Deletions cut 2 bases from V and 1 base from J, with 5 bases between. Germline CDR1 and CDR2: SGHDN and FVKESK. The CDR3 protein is CASSQTGNTEAFF. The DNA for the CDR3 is TGTGCCAGCAGCCAAACAGGGAACACTGAAGCTTTCTTT. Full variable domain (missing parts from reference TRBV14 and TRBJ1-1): EAGVTQFPSHSVIEKGQTVTLRCDPISGHDNLYWYRRVMGKEIKFLLHFVKESKQDESGMPNNRFLAERTGGTYSTLKVQPAELEDSGVYFCASSQTGNTEAFFGQGTRLTVV.

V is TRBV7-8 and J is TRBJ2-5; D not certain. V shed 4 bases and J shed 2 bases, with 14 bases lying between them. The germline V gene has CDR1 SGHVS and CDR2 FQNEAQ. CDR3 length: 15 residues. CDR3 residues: CASSSLGGAQETQYF. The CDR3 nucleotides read TGTGCCAGCAGCTCGCTGGGTGGAGCACAAGAGACCCAGTACTTC. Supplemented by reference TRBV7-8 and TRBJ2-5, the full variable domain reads GAGVSQSPRYKVAKRGQDVALRCDPISGHVSLFWYQQALGQGPEFLTYFQNEAQLDKSGLPSDRFFAERPEGSVSTLKIQRTQQEDSAVYLCASSSLGGAQETQYFGPGTRLLVL.

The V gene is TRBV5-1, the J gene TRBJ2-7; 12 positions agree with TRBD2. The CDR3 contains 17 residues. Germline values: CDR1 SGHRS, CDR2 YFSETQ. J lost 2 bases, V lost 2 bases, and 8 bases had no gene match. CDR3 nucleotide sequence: TGCGCCAGCAGCTTAGTGGCTAGCGGGGGGGTAACCTACGAGCAGTACTTC. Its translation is CASSLVASGGVTYEQYF.

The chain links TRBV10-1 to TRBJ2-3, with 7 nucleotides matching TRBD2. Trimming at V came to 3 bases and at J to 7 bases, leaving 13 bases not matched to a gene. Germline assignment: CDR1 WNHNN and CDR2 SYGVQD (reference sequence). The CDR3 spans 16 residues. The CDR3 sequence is CASSDSYGTTSHTQYF. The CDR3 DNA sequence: TGCGCCAGCAGTGACAGTTACGGGACTACCTCACATACGCAGTATTTT.

In DNA, the CDR3 is TGTGCCTGGACCAAGGGACAGGGGGAAACAGGCTACACCTTC. Residues: CAWTKGQGETGYTF. The chain is built from TRBV30 and TRBJ1-2, with 11 bases identical to TRBD1. This CDR3 has 14 residues. The ends lost 4 bases at V and 8 bases at J; junction bases unmatched: 9. Per germline, CDR1 GTSNPN and CDR2 SVGIG (reference sequence).

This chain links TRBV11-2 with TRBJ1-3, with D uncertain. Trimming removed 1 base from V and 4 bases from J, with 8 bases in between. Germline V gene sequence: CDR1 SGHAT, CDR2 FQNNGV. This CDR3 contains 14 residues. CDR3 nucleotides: TGTGCCAGCAGCTTAGCCCTAGGAGGAAACACCATATATTTT. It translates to CASSLALGGNTIYF.

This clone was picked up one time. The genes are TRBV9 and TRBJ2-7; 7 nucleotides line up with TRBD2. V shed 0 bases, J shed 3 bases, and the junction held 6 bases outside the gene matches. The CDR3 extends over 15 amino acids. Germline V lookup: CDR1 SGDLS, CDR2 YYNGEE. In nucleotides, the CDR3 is TGTGCCAGCAGCGTAGATCCAGCGGGGTACTACGAGCAGTACTTC. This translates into CASSVDPAGYYEQYF.